A selection of T cell receptor beta chains follows, all from one sample in a study of blood T cell repertoires in COVID-19. Clones were sequenced by immunoSEQ multiplex PCR, and TCRdb holds only the in-frame ones, with some missing. There are 90,000 to 110,000 clones in the sample; 81% occur only once, and approximately 9% lies in the top ten. The sequenced material came from peripheral blood. The receptors shown here come from a woman in her 70s with acute or convalescent COVID-19. The CDR3 runs from the conserved cysteine through the conserved F or W. The D gene is left open where the match is weak. Clone size is not always given. Where it is, it says once, few, many or a class for expanded clones.

CDR3 length: 14; D gene: NA; V gene: TRBV27; clone size: NA; J gene: TRBJ1-1; CDR3 DNA: TGTGCCAGCAGTCCTCGGGGAGGGGTTGTTGAAGCTTTCTTT; CDR3 protein: CASSPRGGVVEAFF
CDR3 length: 14; D gene: TRBD1; V gene: TRBV6-6; clone size: NA; J gene: TRBJ1-3; CDR3 DNA: TGTGCCAGCAGGAAACAGGGGCGGGGAAACACCATATATTTT; CDR3 protein: CASRKQGRGNTIYF
CDR3 length: 13; D gene: NA; V gene: TRBV2; clone size: once; J gene: TRBJ1-1; CDR3 DNA: TGTGCCAGCAGCGGGGGGTCGAACACTGAAGCTTTCTTT; CDR3 protein: CASSGGSNTEAFF
CDR3 length: 17; D gene: TRBD2; V gene: TRBV13; clone size: NA; J gene: TRBJ2-1; CDR3 DNA: TGTGCCAGCAGCTTAGGTCGAGCGGGAGTCGCCTACAATGAGCAGTTCTTC; CDR3 protein: CASSLGRAGVAYNEQFF
CDR3 length: 15; D gene: TRBD1; V gene: TRBV19; clone size: NA; J gene: TRBJ2-1; CDR3 DNA: TGTGCCAGTAGACCCTGGACAGGGGGACAAGGTGAGCAGTTCTTC; CDR3 protein: CASRPWTGGQGEQFF
CDR3 length: 18; D gene: NA; V gene: TRBV3-1/TRBV3-2; clone size: NA; J gene: TRBJ1-5; CDR3 DNA: TGTGCCAGCAGCCATGGGGGAAAGATGGCGGGGTTCAATCAGCCCCAGCATTTT; CDR3 protein: CASSHGGKMAGFNQPQHF
CDR3 length: 17; D gene: NA; V gene: TRBV5-1; clone size: once; J gene: TRBJ2-6; CDR3 DNA: TGCGCCAGCAGCTTGGGACAGACTAGCTCTGGGGCCAACGTCCTGACTTTC; CDR3 protein: CASSLGQTSSGANVLTF
CDR3 length: 16; D gene: NA; V gene: TRBV7-9; clone size: NA; J gene: TRBJ2-3; CDR3 DNA: TGTGCCAGCAGCTTTTTTCCTAGCGAGACCACAGATACGCAGTATTTT; CDR3 protein: CASSFFPSETTDTQYF
CDR3 length: 16; D gene: NA; V gene: TRBV18; clone size: NA; J gene: TRBJ2-1; CDR3 DNA: TGTGCCAGCTCACCCATGGCTCCCAGCTCCTACAATGAGCAGTTCTTC; CDR3 protein: CASSPMAPSSYNEQFF
CDR3 length: 15; D gene: TRBD1; V gene: TRBV3-1/TRBV3-2; clone size: NA; J gene: TRBJ1-1; CDR3 DNA: TGTGCCAGCAGCCAGGACAGGGTGAGGGACACTGAAGCTTTCTTT; CDR3 protein: CASSQDRVRDTEAFF
CDR3 length: 15; D gene: TRBD1; V gene: TRBV5-1; clone size: once; J gene: TRBJ1-2; CDR3 DNA: TGCGCCAGCAGCCCGACAGGGGGGGGTAACTATGGCTACACCTTC; CDR3 protein: CASSPTGGGNYGYTF
CDR3 length: 14; D gene: NA; V gene: TRBV9; clone size: NA; J gene: TRBJ1-2; CDR3 DNA: TGTGCCAGCAGCGTAGGACAGACCCCCTATGGCTACACCTTC; CDR3 protein: CASSVGQTPYGYTF
CDR3 length: 16; D gene: TRBD2; V gene: TRBV28; clone size: NA; J gene: TRBJ2-7; CDR3 DNA: TGTGCCAGCACCTCTCCCCCGGGACTAGCGGCCTACGAGCAGTACTTC; CDR3 protein: CASTSPPGLAAYEQYF
CDR3 length: 14; D gene: NA; V gene: TRBV24-1; clone size: NA; J gene: TRBJ1-2; CDR3 DNA: TGTGCCACCAGTGACACAGGGTTGGACTATGGCTACACCTTC; CDR3 protein: CATSDTGLDYGYTF
CDR3 length: 13; D gene: TRBD1; V gene: TRBV29-1; clone size: NA; J gene: TRBJ2-3; CDR3 DNA: TGCAGCGTTGAGGGACAGGGGGTAGATACGCAGTATTTT; CDR3 protein: CSVEGQGVDTQYF
CDR3 length: 16; D gene: NA; V gene: TRBV7-9; clone size: NA; J gene: TRBJ1-3; CDR3 DNA: TGTGCCAGCAGCTTGGGCAGGGGTGTTTCTGGAAACACCATATATTTT; CDR3 protein: CASSLGRGVSGNTIYF
CDR3 length: 11; D gene: NA; V gene: TRBV19; clone size: NA; J gene: TRBJ2-1; CDR3 DNA: TGTGCCAGTAGTATTAAAAATGAGCAGTTCTTC; CDR3 protein: CASSIKNEQFF
CDR3 length: 16; D gene: TRBD2; V gene: TRBV4-2; clone size: NA; J gene: TRBJ2-7; CDR3 DNA: TGTGCCAGCAGCCAAGACCGACTAGCGGGTACCTACGAGCAGTACTTC; CDR3 protein: CASSQDRLAGTYEQYF
CDR3 length: 15; D gene: NA; V gene: TRBV7-2; clone size: NA; J gene: TRBJ1-6; CDR3 DNA: TGTGCCAGCAGCTTAAGGATGGGGAGTAATTCACCCCTCCACTTT; CDR3 protein: CASSLRMGSNSPLHF
CDR3 length: 16; D gene: TRBD2; V gene: TRBV14; clone size: once; J gene: TRBJ2-5; CDR3 DNA: TGTGCCAGCAGCCATGGTTCGACTAGCGAAGAAGAGACCCAGTACTTC; CDR3 protein: CASSHGSTSEEETQYF
CDR3 length: 15; D gene: TRBD1; V gene: TRBV5-6; clone size: NA; J gene: TRBJ1-2; CDR3 DNA: TGTGCCAGCAGCTTGGAAGGGACAGGCAACTATGGCTACACCTTC; CDR3 protein: CASSLEGTGNYGYTF
CDR3 length: 16; D gene: TRBD1; V gene: TRBV6-1; clone size: NA; J gene: TRBJ2-7; CDR3 DNA: TGTGCCAGCAGTGTCATGGGGGACAGCCTTTTTGACGAGCAGTACTTC; CDR3 protein: CASSVMGDSLFDEQYF
CDR3 length: 13; D gene: TRBD1; V gene: TRBV9; clone size: NA; J gene: TRBJ2-1; CDR3 DNA: TGTGCCAGCAGCGTCGGGGACAGCGGTGAGCAGTTCTTC; CDR3 protein: CASSVGDSGEQFF
CDR3 length: 14; D gene: TRBD1; V gene: TRBV27; clone size: few; J gene: TRBJ1-2; CDR3 DNA: TGTGCCAGCAGTTTTCAACAGGGGGCCTATGGCTACACCTTC; CDR3 protein: CASSFQQGAYGYTF
CDR3 length: 15; D gene: TRBD1; V gene: TRBV13; clone size: NA; J gene: TRBJ2-4; CDR3 DNA: TGTGCCAGCAGAATCCGGACAGGCCCGGAAAACATTCAGTACTTC; CDR3 protein: CASRIRTGPENIQYF
CDR3 length: 16; D gene: NA; V gene: TRBV4-1; clone size: NA; J gene: TRBJ2-3; CDR3 DNA: TGCGCCAGCAGCCGCTTGGGGCGGGAACTCACAGATACGCAGTATTTT; CDR3 protein: CASSRLGRELTDTQYF
CDR3 length: 15; D gene: NA; V gene: TRBV18; clone size: NA; J gene: TRBJ1-2; CDR3 DNA: TGTGCCAGCTCACCAGCAATAGAGGCTAACTATGGCTACACCTTC; CDR3 protein: CASSPAIEANYGYTF
CDR3 length: 15; D gene: NA; V gene: TRBV4-3; clone size: NA; J gene: TRBJ1-4; CDR3 DNA: TGCGCCAGCAGCGTGGACACGAGCTTTGGTGAAAAACTGTTTTTT; CDR3 protein: CASSVDTSFGEKLFF
CDR3 length: 14; D gene: NA; V gene: TRBV18; clone size: NA; J gene: TRBJ1-1; CDR3 DNA: TGTGCCAGCTCAGCGCAAATTGAGGATCCCGAAGCTTTCTTT; CDR3 protein: CASSAQIEDPEAFF